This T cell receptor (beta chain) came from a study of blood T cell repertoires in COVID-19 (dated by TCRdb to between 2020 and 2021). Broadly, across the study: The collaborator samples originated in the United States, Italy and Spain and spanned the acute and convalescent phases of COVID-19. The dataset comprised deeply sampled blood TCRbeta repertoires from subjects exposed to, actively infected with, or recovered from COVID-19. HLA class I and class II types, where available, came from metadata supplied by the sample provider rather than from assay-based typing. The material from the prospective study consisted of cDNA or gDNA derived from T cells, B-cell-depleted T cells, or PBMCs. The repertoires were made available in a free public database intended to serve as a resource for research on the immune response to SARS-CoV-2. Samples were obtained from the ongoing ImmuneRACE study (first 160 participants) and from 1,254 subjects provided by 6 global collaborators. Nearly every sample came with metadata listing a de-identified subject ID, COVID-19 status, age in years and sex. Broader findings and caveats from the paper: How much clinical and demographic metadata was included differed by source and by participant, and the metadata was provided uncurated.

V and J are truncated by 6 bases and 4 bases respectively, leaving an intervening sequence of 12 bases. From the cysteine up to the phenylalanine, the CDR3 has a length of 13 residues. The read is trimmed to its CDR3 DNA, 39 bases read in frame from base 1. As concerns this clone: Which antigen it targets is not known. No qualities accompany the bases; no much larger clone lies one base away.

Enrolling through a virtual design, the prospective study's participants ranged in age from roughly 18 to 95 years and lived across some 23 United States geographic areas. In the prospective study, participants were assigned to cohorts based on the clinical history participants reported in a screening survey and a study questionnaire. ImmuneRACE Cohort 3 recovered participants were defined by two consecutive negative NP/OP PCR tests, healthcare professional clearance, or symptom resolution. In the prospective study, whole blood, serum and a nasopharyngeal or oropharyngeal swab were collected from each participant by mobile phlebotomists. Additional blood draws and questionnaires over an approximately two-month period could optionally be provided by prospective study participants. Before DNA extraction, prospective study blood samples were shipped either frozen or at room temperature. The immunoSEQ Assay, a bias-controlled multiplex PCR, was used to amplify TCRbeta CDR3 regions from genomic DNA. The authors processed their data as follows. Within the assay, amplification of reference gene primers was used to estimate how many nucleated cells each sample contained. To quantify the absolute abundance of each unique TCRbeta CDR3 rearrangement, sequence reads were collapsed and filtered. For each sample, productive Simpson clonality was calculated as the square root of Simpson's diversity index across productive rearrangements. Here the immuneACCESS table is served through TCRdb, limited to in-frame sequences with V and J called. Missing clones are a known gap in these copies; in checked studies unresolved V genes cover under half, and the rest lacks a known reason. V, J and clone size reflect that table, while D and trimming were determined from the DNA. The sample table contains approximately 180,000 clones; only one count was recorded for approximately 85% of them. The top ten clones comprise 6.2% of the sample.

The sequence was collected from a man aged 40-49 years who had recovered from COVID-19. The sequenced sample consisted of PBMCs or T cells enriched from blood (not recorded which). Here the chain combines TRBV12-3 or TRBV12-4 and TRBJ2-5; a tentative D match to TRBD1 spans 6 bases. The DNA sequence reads TGTGCCAGCAGGGAAACAGGGTTAGAGACCCAGTACTTC. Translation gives CASRETGLETQYF.